This T cell receptor (beta chain) was captured by sequencing in a study of regulatory T cells in long-lasting Graves disease. To make TCR beta libraries, researchers used iRepertoire HTBI primers and Arm-PCR of CDR3 regions. TCRdb re-derived calls from the multiplex PCR reads in MiXCR, one entry per CDR3 protein. The sample shows 350,000 to 400,000 distinct CDR3 sequences, around 15% of them seen only once. Trimming took off 3 bases at V and 3 bases at J, with 21 bases between the two ends. The CDR3 consists of 18 residues. CDR1 MDHEN and CDR2 SYDVKM come from the germline V gene. Time point reported: newly diagnosed GD, antithyroid drugs for less than 3 months. Making the TCR library involved RNA that had been extracted from PBMCs.

The sequences come from peripheral blood mononuclear cells (PBMCs), collected at new diagnosis, from a patient treated with antithyroid drugs. The chain uses TRBV28 and TRBJ2-1; D possibly uses TRBD1 or TRBD2 (5 bases each). The receptor was derived from a female donor with Graves disease. CDR3 sequence (DNA): TGTGCCAGCAGTTTGAGGGACGGAGTCTTCGCAGACTACAATGAGCAGTTCTTC. Translating gives CASSLRDGVFADYNEQFF. Full variable domain (outside the CDR3, taken from reference TRBV28 and TRBJ2-1): DVKVTQSSRYLVKRTGEKVFLECVQDMDHENMFWYRQDPGLGLRLIYFSYDVKMKEKGDIPEGYSVSREKKERFSLILESASTNQTSMYLCASSLRDGVFADYNEQFFGPGTRLTVL.